The clone carrying this T cell receptor beta chain was counted once. This record comes from a study of blood T cell repertoires in COVID-19. Study information: Both acute and convalescent COVID-19 samples were obtained from the United States, Italy and Spain. From T cells, B-cell-depleted T cells, or PBMCs came the material, which was cDNA or gDNA.

Original methodology: Estimation of nucleated cell counts was performed using reference gene primer amplification. Clones were sequenced by immunoSEQ multiplex PCR, and TCRdb holds only the in-frame ones, with some missing. Clone size and V and J calls were adopted from that table, with D and trimming inferred from the DNA. Found here are some 250,000 clones, approximately 86% of them singletons; the top ten hold about 2%. This CDR3 region has 15 residues. Trimming cost V 4 bases and J 1 base, with 14 bases left between them. The germline V gene encodes CDR1 SGDLS and CDR2 YYNGEE. The sample taken for sequencing was peripheral blood. The rearrangement links TRBV9 to TRBJ2-5; perhaps TRBD2 as D (7 bases). The receptor comes from a man aged 25 to 40 with active or convalescent COVID-19. As DNA, the CDR3 is TGTGCCAGCAGCCGCGGGGGCCTCTCCCAAGAGACCCAGTACTTC. This gives the protein CASSRGGLSQETQYF.